This T cell receptor (beta chain) stems from a study of cytotoxic CD8 clonotypes in ibrutinib-treated CLL. Study overall: The patient breakdown showed 11 relapsed/refractory and around 16 treatment-naive cases, with about 17 IGHV unmutated.

This table comes from immunoSEQ multiplex PCR, and its TCRdb copy is limited to in-frame clones, with some not included. Of 250,000 to 350,000 clones listed, roughly four fifths are singletons. Study-level results: Patients had baseline clonality above age-matched healthy donors, and this clonality moved with circulating CD8+ T-cell counts. Ibrutinib response saw clonality rise, and progression saw it return toward baseline.

In this sample, this clone turned up a few times. Its antigen is currently unknown. J was trimmed by 2 bases and V by 5 bases; bases with no gene match: 6. CDR3 length: 15 amino acids. From germline, CDR1 is LNHNV and CDR2 YYDKDF (reference sequence). Here the sequenced sample was PBMCs, taken at disease progression, from a patient treated with ibrutinib. This rearrangement joins TRBV15 to TRBJ2-1; TRBD2 matches 7 bases. This clonotype originated in a human donor with chronic lymphocytic leukemia. This chain's CDR3 is CATSSRAGAYNEQFF. The CDR3 DNA reads as TGTGCCACCAGCTCTAGGGCGGGGGCCTACAATGAGCAGTTCTTC. Full variable domain (outside the CDR3, taken from reference TRBV15 and TRBJ2-1): DAMVIQNPRYQVTQFGKPVTLSCSQTLNHNVMYWYQQKSSQAPKLLFHYYDKDFNNEADTPDNFQSRRPNTSFCFLDIRSPGLGDTAMYLCATSSRAGAYNEQFFGPGTRLTVL.